The rows below give T cell receptor beta chains drawn from one sample of a study of T cells in Graves' hyperthyroidism and ophthalmopathy. From the multiplex PCR reads, TCRdb called clonotypes with MiXCR, one entry per CDR3 protein. This sample has about 720,000 distinct CDR3 sequences, with around 19% found just once. Sequencing used blood. These receptors came from a woman aged 45-60 years with Graves' hyperthyroidism that later progressed to Graves' ophthalmopathy. Both conserved end residues are part of each CDR3. Each record gives: CDR3 DNA, CDR3 protein, V gene, D gene, J gene, clone size. D genes are given only for firm matches. Only some rows state a clone size, as once, few, many or a class for expanded clones.

TGTGCCAGCAGCTCGACAGGAATTGCGGATACGCAGTATTTT CASSSTGIADTQYF TRBV7-3 - TRBJ2-3 many
TGTGCCACCACCAGCGACAGGGGATCACCCCTCCACTTT CATTSDRGSPLHF TRBV6-1 TRBD1 TRBJ1-6 few
TGCAGTGCTAGAGATCAGTTAGAGGCCTCTGGGGCCAACGTCCTGACTTTC CSARDQLEASGANVLTF TRBV20-1 - TRBJ2-6 few
TGTGCCACTGGGACAGGATTATATAGCAATCAGCCCCAGCATTTT CATGTGLYSNQPQHF TRBV6-2/TRBV6-3 TRBD1 TRBJ1-5 -
TGCAGTGCTAGAGACGCCGGGACAGGAGGCACCGGGGAGCTGTTTTTT CSARDAGTGGTGELFF TRBV20-1 TRBD1 TRBJ2-2 -
TGTGCCAGCAGCCAAATATGGGGCGATGGCTACACCTTC CASSQIWGDGYTF TRBV14 - TRBJ1-2 few
TGTGCCAGCAGTGATCAGACCCGGAAGGCGGAACGGACCCAGTACTTC CASSDQTRKAERTQYF TRBV25-1 - TRBJ2-5 once
TGTGCCACCAGTGATTTTACACAGGGGGATACGCAGTATTTT CATSDFTQGDTQYF TRBV24-1 TRBD1 TRBJ2-3 -
TGTGCCAGCAGCTTCTTAGACAGTAACACTGAAGCTTTCTTT CASSFLDSNTEAFF TRBV7-2 - TRBJ1-1 many
TGTGCCAGCAGTGAATCCCAGGACAGACCATACTACGAGCAGTACTTC CASSESQDRPYYEQYF TRBV2 - TRBJ2-7 few
TGTGCCAGCACCCCCGAGATAGGCCCCGCGGACTTC CASTPEIGPADF TRBV3-1 - TRBJ2-5 many
TGTGCCAGCAGAATGGACCCCCGGAGGGATCTGGGCAATCAGCCCCAGCATTTT CASRMDPRRDLGNQPQHF TRBV2 - TRBJ1-5 many
TGTGCCATCGGGCCGGGACAGGGGGGGAATGGCTACACCTTC CAIGPGQGGNGYTF TRBV10-3 TRBD1 TRBJ1-2 few
TGTGCCTGGAGTCTGGATAGCAATCAGCCCCAGCATTTT CAWSLDSNQPQHF TRBV30 - TRBJ1-5 many
TGTGCCAGCAGCTTCGTTTCTCGGGGCACTGAAGCTTTCTTT CASSFVSRGTEAFF TRBV13 - TRBJ1-1 -
TGCGCCAGCAGCTTGGCCACCCCTACAAAGGATTCACCCCTCCACTTT CASSLATPTKDSPLHF TRBV5-1 - TRBJ1-6 -
TGCAGTGGCGTCTCCTACAATGAGCAGTTCTTC CSGVSYNEQFF TRBV20-1 - TRBJ2-1 -
TGTGCCAGCAGCCAAAATGGACGAAACGAGCAGTACTTC CASSQNGRNEQYF TRBV3-1 - TRBJ2-7 many
TGTGCCAGTAGTCAGGCAGCAAATCAGCCCCAGCATTTT CASSQAANQPQHF TRBV19 - TRBJ1-5 few
TGTGCCAGCAGTTACTCGTTGCAGGACTTGAGGTCCAACTTC CASSYSLQDLRSNF TRBV6-2/TRBV6-3 - TRBJ2-5 few
TGTGCCAGCAGTTACTCAGGTGGGGCCAACGTCCTGACTTTC CASSYSGGANVLTF TRBV6-2/TRBV6-3 - TRBJ2-6 -
TGCAGCGTGGGCCATGGAAGGGGCTCTCACGCTTTCTTT CSVGHGRGSHAFF TRBV29-1 - TRBJ1-1 -
TGTGCCAGCATCACAGGGTACACTGAAGCTTTCTTT CASITGYTEAFF TRBV12-3/TRBV12-4 - TRBJ1-1 -
TGTGCCAGCAGGGGCTCCTTCACGGGACAGGGGCTCAATCAGCCCCAGCATTTT CASRGSFTGQGLNQPQHF TRBV27 TRBD1 TRBJ1-5 many
TGCGCCAGCAGCCCCGGGCCAGCCCGGCCTTATAGCAATCAGCCCCAGCATTTT CASSPGPARPYSNQPQHF TRBV4-1 - TRBJ1-5 few
TGTGCCAGCAGCCCACAAGGGGCGGGGGGCGGAGATACGCAGTATTTT CASSPQGAGGGDTQYF TRBV7-3 TRBD2 TRBJ2-3 many
TGCAGTGGTACGACTAGCGGGGGGCCCTTCGGCGGTACGCAGTATTTT CSGTTSGGPFGGTQYF TRBV20-1 TRBD2 TRBJ2-3 few
TGTGCCAGCAGCCGGGACAACCAAGAGACCCAGTACTTC CASSRDNQETQYF TRBV11-2 - TRBJ2-5 many
TGTGCCAGCAGTCGCTTCAAGGAAGGCTACGAGCAGTACTTC CASSRFKEGYEQYF TRBV6-1 - TRBJ2-7 many
TGTGCCAGCAGCTTGCAAGGGGCCAACAATCAGCCCCAGCATTTT CASSLQGANNQPQHF TRBV5-4 - TRBJ1-5 -
TGTGCCAGCTCACCACTTGACCCCCGGAGCGAGGGCTACGAGCAGTACTTC CASSPLDPRSEGYEQYF TRBV18 - TRBJ2-7 -
TGTGCCAGCAGCTTGCCCCGTGGAGACCAAGAGACCCAGTACTTC CASSLPRGDQETQYF TRBV7-9 - TRBJ2-5 -
TGCGCCAGCAGCTTGACGAGACTGGCGAACACCGGGGAGCTGTTTTTT CASSLTRLANTGELFF TRBV5-1 - TRBJ2-2 -
TGCAGTGAGTTTGGGAGCGGGACCTACAATGAGCAGTTCTTC CSEFGSGTYNEQFF TRBV20-1 TRBD2 TRBJ2-1 few
TGTGCCAGCAGCCCGGGGGGTCTCTACGAGCAGTACTTC CASSPGGLYEQYF TRBV3-1 TRBD2 TRBJ2-7 -
TGTGCCAGTAGTCCGCGACTAGCGGGGGGAAGCTCCTACGAGCAGTACTTC CASSPRLAGGSSYEQYF TRBV19 TRBD2 TRBJ2-7 -
TGTGCCAGCAGTTTATGGGCAGATGAGGTCACTGAAGCTTTCTTT CASSLWADEVTEAFF TRBV27 - TRBJ1-1 many
TGTGCCAGCAGCTTAGAGGGAATCGGGGGCAATCAGCCCCAGCATTTT CASSLEGIGGNQPQHF TRBV7-3 - TRBJ1-5 many
TGTGCCAGCAGCTTAGAGGATATGGCGTACACTGAAGCTTTCTTT CASSLEDMAYTEAFF TRBV7-9 - TRBJ1-1 many